The source of this TCR beta chain is a study of shared clonotypes between healthy human individuals. The CDR3 spans 14 residues. From germline, CDR1 is MDHEN and CDR2 SYDVKM. Trimming at V came to 2 bases and at J to 8 bases, leaving 2 bases not matched to a gene. Sequenced by immunoSEQ multiplex PCR; TCRdb stores in-frame clones only, minus some. The repertoire consists of hundreds of thousands of clones, with around 92% occurring once and the leading ten covering less than 25%. General study findings and limits: Incomplete sequencing of sorted subsets was indicated by rarefaction despite large depth.

CD45RO-negative CD8 cells positively selected for CCR7 made up the naive population, which excluded terminally differentiated effector memory CD45RA+ cells. Concerning this clone itself: Antigen specificity is unknown.

The TCR originated in a man aged 25-45 years in good health. The rearrangement uses TRBV28 and TRBJ2-1, with TRBD1 matching over 11 bases. The sample consisted of naive CD8+ T cells sorted from blood. CDR3 amino acids: CASSLGQGAYEQFF. The CDR3 DNA is TGTGCCAGCAGTTTAGGACAGGGGGCCTATGAGCAGTTCTTC.